Following are 14 T cell receptor beta chains from one sample sequenced in a study of T cell repertoires in cytomegalovirus infection. TCRdb passed the reads through MiXCR, listing each CDR3 protein once. Counted here are around 43,000 distinct CDR3 sequences, 20% occurring once; the ten biggest clones make up less than 20%. No antigens are known for them. The specimen was PBMCs, sequenced either directly or after in vitro stimulation (not recorded which). These receptors came from a human donor in good health (CMV status not recorded). Some clones in this sample may be carry-over from other donors' samples.

There are a few counts of this clonotype. The V call is TRBV2, the J call TRBJ1-6; D gene unclear. Germline-derived CDR1 and CDR2 are SNHLY and FYNNEI. V dropped 5 bases and J dropped 2 bases, with 10 bases sitting between them. This CDR3 region has 15 residues. The CDR3 DNA sequence: TGTGCCAGCAGTCCGGACGTCGCCTATAATTCACCCCTCCACTTT. It specifies CASSPDVAYNSPLHF.

The chain couples TRBV6-5 to TRBJ2-2; D remains ambiguous. The CDR3 totals 14 residues. Germline assignment: CDR1 MNHEY and CDR2 SVGAGI. The ends were cut back, 2 bases at V and 3 bases at J, with 7 bases in the middle. The CDR3 DNA is TGTGCCAGCAGTTACAGAGATGACACCGGGGAGCTGTTTTTT. It translates to CASSYRDDTGELFF.

This clonotype was counted ten times or more. The chain combines TRBV4-1 with TRBJ1-4; D is perhaps TRBD1 (5 bases). V was shortened by 2 bases and J by 3 bases, with 13 bases between the two germline ends. This CDR3 has 16 residues. CDR1 and CDR2 (germline): MGHRA, YSYEKL. DNA of the CDR3: TGCGCCAGCAGCCAACTTCCAGGGACGTCTAATGAAAAACTGTTTTTT. The encoded protein is CASSQLPGTSNEKLFF.

This clonotype was recorded many times. The chain employs TRBV6-1 and TRBJ1-6; 10 nucleotides match TRBD1. The CDR3 covers 15 residues. CDR1 and CDR2 (germline): MNHNS, SASEGT. The ends lost 5 bases at V and 6 bases at J; junction bases unmatched: 4. The CDR3 bases are TGTGCCAGCAGTCGGGACAGGGGTAGTAATTCACCCCTCCACTTT. It encodes CASSRDRGSNSPLHF.

The chain employs TRBV23-1 and TRBJ1-5, with a weak D call TRBD1 (6 bases). TRBV23-1 is an ORF for which the function is uncertain. This CDR3 has 17 amino acids. Trimming removed 4 bases at V and 2 bases at J, with 18 bases between. CDR3 in DNA: TGCGCCAGCAGTCGTCCCGCCGGTCGACAGGGCAATCAGCCCCAGCATTTT. This translates into CASSRPAGRQGNQPQHF.

The CDR3, as DNA: TGTGCCAGTAGTATAGTTGGACAGACTGAAGCTTTCTTT. This gives the protein CASSIVGQTEAFF. V gene TRBV19 combines with J gene TRBJ1-1; weak D call: TRBD1 (6 bases). The CDR3 contains 13 residues. The germline gives CDR1 LNHDA, CDR2 SQIVND (reference sequence). V was cut by 1 base and J by 5 bases, with 8 bases left in between.

This clonotype was seen at least ten times. In DNA form, the CDR3 reads TGTGCCAGCGGGACCCCCAATGAGCAGTTCTTC. Protein sequence: CASGTPNEQFF. The J gene is TRBJ2-1, the V gene TRBV7-9, with D perhaps given as TRBD1 or TRBD2 (5 bases each). Germline V gives CDR1 SEHNR, CDR2 FQNEAQ (reference sequence). CDR3 length: 11 amino acids. Trimming shortened V by 8 bases and J by 6 bases, and 8 bases separated the two germline ends.

The chain employs TRBV5-1 and TRBJ2-3; 8 bases agree with TRBD1. CDR3 size: 14 residues. J was trimmed by 1 base and V by 7 bases; bases with no gene match: 5. Germline loops: CDR1 SGHRS, CDR2 YFSETQ. CDR3 bases: TGCGCCAGCGTGGTGACAGGGGGCACAGATACGCAGTATTTT. Translating gives CASVVTGGTDTQYF. The whole variable domain, remainder taken from reference TRBV5-1 and TRBJ2-3, is KAGVTQTPRYLIKTRGQQVTLSCSPISGHRSVSWYQQTPGQGLQFLFEYFSETQRNKGNFPGRFSGRQFSNSRSEMNVSTLELGDSALYLCASVVTGGTDTQYFGPGTRLTVL.

The chain links TRBV2 to TRBJ2-5; D ambiguous. Germline loops: CDR1 SNHLY, CDR2 FYNNEI. Trimming left V 7 bases short and J 0 bases short, with 3 bases between. The length of the CDR3 is 11 residues. Written as DNA, the CDR3 is TGTGCCAGCAAGTACCAAGAGACCCAGTACTTC. Translated, it gives CASKYQETQYF.

This clonotype was counted only a few times. V and J are TRBV12-3 or TRBV12-4 and TRBJ1-3; 8 nucleotides align to TRBD1. Germline trimming cut 6 bases from V and 0 bases from J; bases unmatched to any gene: 4. The CDR3 is 15 residues long. The CDR3 region has the DNA TGTGCCAGCAGACCTACAGGGGGCTCTGGAAACACCATATATTTT. Its translation is CASRPTGGSGNTIYF.

The table lists this clonotype with many counts. The chain combines TRBV7-8 with TRBJ2-5; D uncertain. Germline V gene lookup returns CDR1 SGHVS and CDR2 FQNEAQ. The CDR3 is 17 residues long. Trimming shortened V by 4 bases and J by 2 bases, and 20 bases separated the two germline ends. The CDR3 reads CASSSDSYASVQETQYF. The CDR3 bases are TGTGCCAGCAGCTCCGACTCTTATGCGTCGGTACAAGAGACCCAGTACTTC.

This clonotype was recorded many times. This chain uses TRBV7-2 with TRBJ2-5, with D unresolved. Trimming took off 1 base at V and 4 bases at J, with 4 bases between the two ends. The CDR3 is made up of 12 amino acids. Germline CDR1 SGHTA, CDR2 FQGNSA. CDR3 DNA: TGTGCCAGCAGCTTAGGGTCAGAGACCCAGTACTTC. Its translation: CASSLGSETQYF.

The V and J genes are TRBV12-3 or TRBV12-4 and TRBJ2-2; D is undetermined. V dropped 8 bases and J dropped 9 bases, with 13 bases sitting between them. The CDR3 consists of 12 residues. The CDR3 DNA is TGTGCCAGCTCAGGAGCCTCCCGGGAGCTGTTTTTT. This encodes CASSGASRELFF.

This clonotype is categorized as medium-sized. The chain's CDR3 is CASSDPRGDQPQHF. In nucleotides, the CDR3 is TGTGCCAGCAGTGACCCGAGGGGGGATCAGCCCCAGCATTTT. The V call is TRBV2, the J call TRBJ1-5, with a possible D match to TRBD1 (6 bases). V lost 3 bases and J 5 bases, leaving 11 bases between the germline ends. Germline-derived CDR1 and CDR2 are SNHLY and FYNNEI. The CDR3 runs 14 residues.